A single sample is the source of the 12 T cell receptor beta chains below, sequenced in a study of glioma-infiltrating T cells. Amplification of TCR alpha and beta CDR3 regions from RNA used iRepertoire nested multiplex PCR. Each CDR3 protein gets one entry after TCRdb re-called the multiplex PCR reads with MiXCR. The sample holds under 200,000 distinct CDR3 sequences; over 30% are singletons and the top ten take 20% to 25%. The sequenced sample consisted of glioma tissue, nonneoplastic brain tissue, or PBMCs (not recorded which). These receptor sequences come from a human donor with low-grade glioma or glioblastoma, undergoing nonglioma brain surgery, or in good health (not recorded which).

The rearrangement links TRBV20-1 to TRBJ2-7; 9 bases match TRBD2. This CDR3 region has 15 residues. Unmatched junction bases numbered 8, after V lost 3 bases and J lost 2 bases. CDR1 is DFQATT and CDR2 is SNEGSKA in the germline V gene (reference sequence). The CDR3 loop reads CSASHLASGTYEQYF. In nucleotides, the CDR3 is TGCAGTGCTAGTCATTTGGCTAGCGGGACCTACGAGCAGTACTTC.

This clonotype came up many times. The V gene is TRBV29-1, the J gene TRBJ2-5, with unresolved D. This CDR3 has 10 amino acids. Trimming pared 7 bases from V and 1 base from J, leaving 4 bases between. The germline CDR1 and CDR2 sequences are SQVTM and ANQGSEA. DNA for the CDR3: TGCAGCGCCGCCCAAGAGACCCAGTACTTC. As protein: CSAAQETQYF.

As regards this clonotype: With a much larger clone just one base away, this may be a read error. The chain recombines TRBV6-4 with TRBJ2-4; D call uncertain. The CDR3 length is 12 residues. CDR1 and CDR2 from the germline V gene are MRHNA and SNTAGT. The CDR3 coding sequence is TGTGCCAGCAGTGAGATAGTTTTCATTCAGTGCTTC. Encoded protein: CASSEIVFIQCF.

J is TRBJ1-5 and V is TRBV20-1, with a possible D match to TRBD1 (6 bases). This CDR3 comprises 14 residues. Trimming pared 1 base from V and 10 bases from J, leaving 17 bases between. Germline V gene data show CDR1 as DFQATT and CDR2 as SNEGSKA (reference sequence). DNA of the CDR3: TGCAGTGCTAGAGGGGTGGGGGCCGTAGAACCCCAGCATTTT. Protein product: CSARGVGAVEPQHF.

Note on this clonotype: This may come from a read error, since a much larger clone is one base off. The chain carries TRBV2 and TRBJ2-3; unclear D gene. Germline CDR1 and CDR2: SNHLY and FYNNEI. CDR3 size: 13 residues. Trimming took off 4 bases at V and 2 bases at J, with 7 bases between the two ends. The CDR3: CASSASFTDTQYF. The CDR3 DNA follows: TGTGCCAGCAGTGCGTCTTTCACAGATACGCAGTATTTT. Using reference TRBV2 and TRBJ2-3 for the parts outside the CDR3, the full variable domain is EPEVTQTPSHQVTQMGQEVILRCVPISNHLYFYWYRQILGQKVEFLVSFYNNEISEKSEIFDDQFSVERPDGSNFTLKIRSTKLEDSAMYFCASSASFTDTQYFGPGTRLTVL.

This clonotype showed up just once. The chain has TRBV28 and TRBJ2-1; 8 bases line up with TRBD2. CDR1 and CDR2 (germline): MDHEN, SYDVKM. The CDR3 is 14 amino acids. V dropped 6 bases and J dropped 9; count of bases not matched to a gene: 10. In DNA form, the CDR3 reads TGTGCCAGCAGATCCGGGCTAGCGGGTGCTGAGCAGTTCTTC. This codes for CASRSGLAGAEQFF. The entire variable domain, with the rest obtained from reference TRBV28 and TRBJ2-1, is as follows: DVKVTQSSRYLVKRTGEKVFLECVQDMDHENMFWYRQDPGLGLRLIYFSYDVKMKEKGDIPEGYSVSREKKERFSLILESASTNQTSMYLCASRSGLAGAEQFFGPGTRLTVL.

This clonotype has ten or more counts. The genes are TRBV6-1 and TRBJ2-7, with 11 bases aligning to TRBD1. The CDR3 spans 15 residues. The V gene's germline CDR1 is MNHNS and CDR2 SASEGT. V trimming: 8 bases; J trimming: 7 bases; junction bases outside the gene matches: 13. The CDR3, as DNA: TGTGCCAGCCTTAAGGAGGCCGGGACAGGGGGTGAGCAGTACTTC. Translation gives CASLKEAGTGGEQYF.

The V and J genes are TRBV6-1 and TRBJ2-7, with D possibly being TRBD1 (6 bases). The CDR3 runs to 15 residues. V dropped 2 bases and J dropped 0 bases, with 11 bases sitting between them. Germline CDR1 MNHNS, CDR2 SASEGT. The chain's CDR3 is CASSELRGSSYEQYF. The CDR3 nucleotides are TGTGCCAGCAGTGAATTGAGGGGGAGCTCCTACGAGCAGTACTTC.

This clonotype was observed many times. The CDR3 protein is CASGFNANNEQFF. CDR3 DNA: TGTGCCAGTGGTTTTAACGCAAACAATGAGCAGTTCTTC. The V call is TRBV19, the J call TRBJ2-1; D unclear. Germline V gene data show CDR1 as LNHDA and CDR2 as SQIVND (reference sequence). V was trimmed by 8 bases and J by 5 bases, leaving 13 bases between them. The CDR3 has 13 residues. Supplemented by reference TRBV19 and TRBJ2-1, the full variable domain reads DGGITQSPKYLFRKEGQNVTLSCEQNLNHDAMYWYRQDPGQGLRLIYYSQIVNDFQKGDIAEGYSVSREKKESFPLTVTSAQKNPTAFYLCASGFNANNEQFFGPGTRLTVL.

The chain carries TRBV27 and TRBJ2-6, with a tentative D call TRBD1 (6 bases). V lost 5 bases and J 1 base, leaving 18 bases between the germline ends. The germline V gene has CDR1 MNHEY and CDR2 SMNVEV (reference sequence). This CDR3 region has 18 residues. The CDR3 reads CASSPSWTETSGANVLTF. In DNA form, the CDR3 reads TGTGCCAGCAGTCCGTCATGGACAGAGACATCTGGGGCCAACGTCCTGACTTTC.

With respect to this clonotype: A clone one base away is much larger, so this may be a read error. CDR3 nucleotides: TGTGCCAGCAGCTTTAGGTCATTACATGGAGGGGAGCAGTACTTC. Translating it yields CASSFRSLHGGEQYF. The chain couples TRBV7-2 to TRBJ2-7; D may be TRBD2 (6 bases). Trimming stripped 3 bases from V and 7 bases from J, with 19 bases between. Germline V gene lookup returns CDR1 SGHTA and CDR2 FQGNSA. The CDR3 sequence is 15 residues long.

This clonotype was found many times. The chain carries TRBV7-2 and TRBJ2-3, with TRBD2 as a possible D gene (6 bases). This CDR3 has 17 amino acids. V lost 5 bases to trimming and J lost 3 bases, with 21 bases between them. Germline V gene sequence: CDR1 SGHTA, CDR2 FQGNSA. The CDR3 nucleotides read TGTGCCAGCAGCCCTCAAGGCGGGGCGGCGGGTACAGATACGCAGTATTTT. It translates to CASSPQGGAAGTDTQYF.